A selection of T cell receptor beta chains follows, all from one sample in a study of cytomegalovirus exposure and HLA in healthy donors. Using immunoSEQ multiplex PCR, the repertoire was profiled, and TCRdb retains in-frame clones only, with some absent. The sample includes some 150,000 clones, 82% of them seen just once. Sequencing used PBMCs. The origin of the receptors is a man in his late teens or twenties in good health and CMV-seropositive. The CDR3 runs from the conserved cysteine through the conserved F or W. Fields, in order: D gene, V gene, clone size, J gene, CDR3 protein, CDR3 DNA. The D gene is left open where the match is weak. Clone size is not always given. Where it is, it says once, few, many or a class for expanded clones.

>.|TRBV11-3|.|TRBJ2-2
CASSPARATGELFF
TGTGCCAGCAGCCCCGCACGGGCCACCGGGGAGCTATTTTTT
>TRBD2|TRBV4-2|few|TRBJ2-2
CASSQDTPGVAGGQGAGELFF
TGTGCCAGCAGCCAAGACACCCCGGGGGTAGCGGGAGGCCAGGGCGCCGGGGAGCTGTTTTTT
>TRBD2|TRBV10-2|.|TRBJ2-3
CASSDAGEWTDTQYF
TGCGCCAGCAGTGATGCGGGAGAATGGACAGATACGCAGTATTTT
>.|TRBV20-1|.|TRBJ1-1
CSASSPTEAFF
TGCAGTGCTAGTTCTCCCACTGAAGCTTTCTTT
>TRBD1|TRBV28|.|TRBJ2-5
CASSSSGQGAPQETQYF
TGTGCCAGCAGTTCCTCGGGACAGGGGGCGCCCCAAGAGACCCAGTACTTC
>.|TRBV19|.|TRBJ1-2
CASSNPRTLNYGYTF
TGTGCCAGTAGTAACCCTAGGACACTAAACTATGGCTACACCTTC
>.|TRBV23-1|.|TRBJ1-1
CASSQSTRGQIYTEAFF
TGCGCCAGCAGTCAATCCACCCGCGGACAGATTTACACTGAAGCTTTCTTT
>.|TRBV6-5|.|TRBJ1-2
CASSYSINRDYGYTF
TGTGCCAGCAGTTACTCGATTAACAGGGACTATGGCTACACCTTC
>.|TRBV5-6|.|TRBJ2-7
CASSWALAGVGEQYF
TGTGCCAGCAGCTGGGCGTTGGCAGGGGTAGGGGAGCAGTACTTC
>.|TRBV29-1|.|TRBJ2-2
CSVNSNTGELFF
TGCAGCGTTAATTCTAACACCGGGGAGCTGTTTTTT
>TRBD1|TRBV6-1|.|TRBJ1-2
CASSETDRDYYGYTF
TGTGCCAGCAGTGAAACGGACAGGGACTATTATGGCTACACCTTC
>TRBD2|TRBV18|.|TRBJ2-7
CASSAGALSYEQYF
TGTGCCAGCTCAGCGGGAGCCCTCTCCTACGAGCAGTACTTC
>.|TRBV4-1|once|TRBJ1-3
CASSQTASSGNTIYF
TGCGCCAGCAGCCAAACCGCCAGCTCTGGAAACACCATATATTTT
>.|TRBV28|once|TRBJ1-3
CATRGGGGNTIYF
TGTGCCACCCGGGGAGGGGGTGGAAACACCATATATTTT
>.|TRBV2|.|TRBJ2-7
CAREDRPYEQYF
TGTGCCAGGGAGGACCGCCCCTACGAGCAGTACTTC
>.|TRBV4-1|.|TRBJ1-1
CASSQPGWESHHTEAFF
TGCGCCAGCAGCCAACCTGGGTGGGAGAGCCATCACACTGAAGCTTTCTTT
>.|TRBV21-1|.|TRBJ2-1
CASSKEKKREGLWNEQFF
TGTGCCAGCAGCAAAGAGAAGAAGCGGGAGGGCCTGTGGAATGAGCAGTTCTTC
>.|TRBV7-9|.|TRBJ1-4
CASSETGRNEKLFF
TGTGCCAGCAGCGAGACAGGTCGCAATGAAAAACTGTTTTTT
>.|TRBV4-1|.|TRBJ1-1
CASSPRSGLNTEAFF
TGCGCCAGCAGCCCGAGGTCTGGCCTGAACACTGAAGCTTTCTTT
>TRBD1|TRBV19|.|TRBJ1-2
CASPRPTGQLRRGYGYTF
TGTGCCAGTCCCAGGCCTACGGGACAGCTAAGGCGTGGCTATGGCTACACCTTC
>TRBD1|TRBV5-6|few|TRBJ1-4
CASSLSGQGNEILFF
TGTGCCAGCAGCTTGTCAGGACAGGGAAATGAAATACTGTTTTTT
>.|TRBV29-1|.|TRBJ1-5
CSVGYSNNQPQHF
TGCAGCGTTGGGTACAGTAACAATCAGCCCCAGCATTTT
>.|TRBV7-9|.|TRBJ1-5
CASSAGVSNQPQHF
TGTGCCAGCAGCGCGGGAGTGAGCAATCAGCCCCAGCATTTT
>TRBD2|TRBV9|.|TRBJ2-1
CASSATSGGSYNEQFF
TGTGCCAGCAGCGCCACGAGCGGGGGCTCCTACAATGAGCAGTTCTTC
>.|TRBV6-1|.|TRBJ2-5
CASSVDPGRRETQYF
TGTGCCAGCAGTGTGGACCCAGGGAGGCGCGAGACCCAGTACTTC
>TRBD1|TRBV14|.|TRBJ1-2
CASSGQGSSFGGYTF
TGTGCCAGCAGCGGACAGGGATCGTCTTTTGGAGGCTACACCTTC
>TRBD1|TRBV18|.|TRBJ2-3
CASSPQGADDTQYF
TGTGCCAGCTCACCCCAGGGGGCGGATGATACGCAGTATTTT
>.|TRBV6-1|.|TRBJ1-2
CASSELGSYGYTF
TGTGCCAGCAGTGAATTGGGGAGCTATGGCTACACCTTC
>.|TRBV4-1|.|TRBJ1-2
CASSQGGGTLWHYGYTF
TGCGCCAGCAGCCAAGGGGGCGGGACGTTGTGGCACTATGGCTACACCTTC
>TRBD2|TRBV28|.|TRBJ2-7
CASIRTSGRAEQYF
TGTGCCAGTATACGGACTAGCGGGAGGGCCGAGCAGTACTTC
>.|TRBV29-1|.|TRBJ1-1
CSVATRVDIGTEAFF
TGCAGCGTTGCAACCAGGGTCGATATTGGCACTGAAGCTTTCTTT
>.|TRBV11-2|.|TRBJ2-7
CASSLVAGYEQYF
TGTGCCAGCAGCTTAGTGGCAGGCTACGAGCAGTACTTC
>TRBD1|TRBV6-1|.|TRBJ1-4
CASSEGQGALEGAKLFF
TGTGCCAGCAGTGAAGGACAGGGGGCTTTAGAAGGGGCAAAACTGTTTTTT
>TRBD1|TRBV2|once|TRBJ1-1
CASSEFSPGGGVTEAFF
TGTGCCAGCAGTGAATTCAGCCCAGGGGGCGGAGTCACTGAAGCTTTCTTT
>TRBD1|TRBV7-9|.|TRBJ2-7
CASSPLGTVSYEQYF
TGTGCCAGCAGCCCGCTAGGGACAGTCTCCTACGAGCAGTACTTC
>.|TRBV2|.|TRBJ2-1
CASSEPGRSTYNEQFF
TGTGCCAGCAGTGAGCCCGGCCGGAGTACCTACAATGAGCAGTTCTTC
>.|TRBV2|.|TRBJ2-7
CASTESYEQYF
TGTGCCAGCACGGAGAGCTACGAGCAGTACTTC
>TRBD1|TRBV19|.|TRBJ1-1
CASIDRTGNGEAFF
TGTGCCAGTATCGATCGGACAGGGAATGGTGAAGCTTTCTTT
>.|TRBV27|.|TRBJ1-1
CASISNTEAFF
TGTGCCAGCATCTCGAACACTGAAGCTTTCTTT
>.|TRBV15|.|TRBJ1-5
CATSRDRGGQPQHF
TGTGCCACCAGCAGAGATCGGGGGGGACAGCCCCAGCATTTT
>TRBD2|TRBV11-3|.|TRBJ2-2
CASSPLRGLANTGELFF
TGTGCCAGCAGCCCCCTCAGAGGACTAGCGAACACCGGGGAGCTGTTTTTT
>TRBD1|TRBV28|.|TRBJ1-2
CASSLNRGPRGYTF
TGTGCCAGCAGTTTAAACAGGGGGCCGCGTGGCTACACCTTC